This T cell receptor (beta chain) derives from a study of cytomegalovirus exposure and HLA in healthy donors. V lost 0 bases and J lost 0, with 14 bases in between. This CDR3 contains 17 residues. Germline assignment: CDR1 SGHDN and CDR2 FVKESK. Only a few counts were recorded for this clone. Its antigen is unknown. With 60 Vbeta and 13 Jbeta primers, the PCR was carried out. Methods used by the authors: Roughly 11 million of the about 80 million unique TCR beta chains counted in a later analysis were shared. The method was immunoSEQ multiplex PCR; TCRdb's version includes in-frame clones alone and lacks a portion of them. That table gives V, J and clone size, and the DNA gave D and trimming. The repertoire holds tens of thousands of clones, with roughly 78% as singletons. Points from the study as a whole: Listed as cytomegalovirus-associated were 150 to 200 TCR beta chains. Later analysis reportedly placed an Asian-associated ancestry cluster below the roughly 680-donor mean in N-insertions. The dataset shows that most TCR sequences were rare, while some public TCRs occurred in many donors.

V usage is TRBV14 and J usage is TRBJ1-1; D possibly corresponds to TRBD1 (6 bases). Material: PBMCs. This clonotype was sampled from a male donor in good health and CMV-seropositive. The CDR3 sequence is CASSQEQWTAMNTEAFF. The CDR3 nucleotides are TGTGCCAGCAGCCAAGAACAATGGACAGCCATGAACACTGAAGCTTTCTTT.